Presented here are 18 T cell receptor beta chains from one specimen sequenced in a study of HIV-infected patients and healthy controls. Follow-up blood was drawn about 14 weeks, roughly three months, after antiretroviral therapy began. All unsorted peripheral T cells were captured because whole blood was used without fractionation. cDNA was made from approximately 500 ng RNA using alpha and beta constant primers. Each of the alpha and beta chains got its own library through chain-specific third strand synthesis with indices. TCRdb independently ran MiXCR on the 5' RACE reads; one entry per CDR3 protein. This table holds roughly 3,500 distinct CDR3 sequences, roughly 8.5% found once. The specimen comprised blood, sampled during antiretroviral therapy. These receptors were collected from an adult with HIV infection.

This clonotype ranks as medium-sized (0.01 to 0.1%). The chain recombines TRBV29-1 with TRBJ1-1, with D possibly being TRBD1 (5 bases). Trimming removed 6 bases at V and 8 bases at J, with 16 bases between. The CDR3 is made up of 12 amino acids. Germline CDR1 reads SQVTM; CDR2 reads ANQGSEA. CDR3 sequence reads: CSVERDRAEAFF. CDR3 DNA: TGCAGCGTGGAGCGGGACCGGGCGGAAGCTTTCTTT.

By share of the sample, this clonotype is medium-sized (0.01 to 0.1%). Written as DNA, the CDR3 is TGTGCCAGCAGCTTATGGGTGGGACACCCGGGTAATGAGCAGTTCTTC. Its protein is CASSLWVGHPGNEQFF. The genes are TRBV7-9 and TRBJ2-1; D is perhaps TRBD1 (6 bases). CDR3 length: 16 residues. The germline CDR1 and CDR2 sequences are SEHNR and FQNEAQ (reference sequence). Trimming shortened V by 2 bases and J by 7 bases, and 18 bases separated the two germline ends. Full variable domain (outside the CDR3, taken from reference TRBV7-9 and TRBJ2-1): DTGVSQNPRHKITKRGQNVTFRCDPISEHNRLYWYRQTLGQGPEFLTYFQNEAQLEKSRLLSDRFSAERPKGSFSTLEIQRTEQGDSAMYLCASSLWVGHPGNEQFFGPGTRLTVL.

This clonotype is termed medium-sized. The CDR3 DNA reads TGCAGTGCCCTATCCTGGGGGGGGCAAGCTGAAGCTTTCTTT. Translation gives CSALSWGGQAEAFF. The chain couples TRBV20-1 to TRBJ1-1; possible D gene TRBD1, 6 bases. The CDR3 contains 14 residues. From germline, CDR1 is DFQATT and CDR2 SNEGSKA (reference sequence). The V gene lost 6 bases and the J gene lost 6 bases, with 20 bases spanning the gap.

This clonotype is labeled as medium-sized. The chain recombines TRBV28 with TRBJ1-1; D is perhaps TRBD1 (5 bases). This CDR3 has 14 residues. Trimming stripped 6 bases from V and 1 base from J, with 12 bases between. Looked up from germline, CDR1 is MDHEN and CDR2 is SYDVKM. CDR3 coding DNA: TGTGCCAGCAGGGCCCGCGGGACGAACACTGAAGCTTTCTTT. It yields the protein CASRARGTNTEAFF. Looking up the rest from reference TRBV28 and TRBJ1-1 gives the full variable domain: DVKVTQSSRYLVKRTGEKVFLECVQDMDHENMFWYRQDPGLGLRLIYFSYDVKMKEKGDIPEGYSVSREKKERFSLILESASTNQTSMYLCASRARGTNTEAFFGQGTRLTVV.

This clonotype is medium-sized in the sample. The chain combines TRBV30 with TRBJ2-1; TRBD2 agrees at 12 bases. V trimming: 4 bases; J trimming: 7 bases; junction bases outside the gene matches: 5. Germline values: CDR1 GTSNPN, CDR2 SVGIG (reference sequence). The CDR3 is 14 residues long. The CDR3 DNA is TGTGCCTGGACTAGCGGGGGGGCACGGAATGAGCAGTTCTTC. Its protein product is CAWTSGGARNEQFF.

By sample fraction, this clonotype is medium-sized. The chain joins TRBV6-6 to TRBJ1-1; no clear D gene. V was clipped by 5 bases and J by 4 bases, with 8 bases between them. The CDR3 is 12 amino acids. The germline V gene encodes CDR1 MNHNY and CDR2 SVGAGI (reference sequence). This chain's CDR3 is CASSPSFTEAFF. The CDR3 nucleotides read TGTGCCAGCAGTCCATCGTTCACTGAAGCTTTCTTT.

This clonotype is labeled as medium-sized (0.01 to 0.1%). The chain couples TRBV7-9 to TRBJ2-2; D is unresolved. CDR1 is SEHNR and CDR2 is FQNEAQ in the germline V gene (reference sequence). Trimming took 4 bases from V and 6 from J, leaving 6 bases between them. The CDR3 covers 12 residues. CDR3 loop: CASSSLSGELFF. The CDR3 DNA reads as TGTGCCAGCAGCTCGCTCTCCGGGGAGCTGTTTTTT.

This clonotype is labeled as medium-sized. This chain joins TRBV11-2 and TRBJ1-1; D not resolved. CDR3 length: 16 amino acids. Trimming took off 0 bases at V and 1 base at J, with 12 bases between the two ends. Per germline, CDR1 SGHAT and CDR2 FQNNGV. The CDR3 sequence: CASSLEALLGNTEAFF. DNA of the CDR3: TGTGCCAGCAGCTTAGAGGCCCTGCTAGGGAACACTGAAGCTTTCTTT.

The chain combines TRBV6-1 with TRBJ1-5; D not certain. Per the germline V gene, CDR1 is MNHNS and CDR2 is SASEGT. Trimming shortened V by 2 bases and J by 7 bases, and 3 bases separated the two germline ends. The CDR3 covers 11 residues. The chain's CDR3 is CASSEWQPQHF. The CDR3 DNA reads as TGTGCCAGCAGTGAATGGCAGCCCCAGCATTTT.

By its share, this clonotype is medium-sized. V gene TRBV6-6 combines with J gene TRBJ1-5, with 9 bases that match TRBD1. Trimming cost V 2 bases and J 0 bases; bases outside gene matches: 11. The germline gives CDR1 MNHNY, CDR2 SVGAGI (reference sequence). The CDR3 is made up of 19 amino acids. DNA of the CDR3: TGTGCCAGCAGTTACGCGGGACAGGGACTACTCTATAGCAATCAGCCCCAGCATTTT. Translation gives CASSYAGQGLLYSNQPQHF.

Judged by abundance, this clonotype is medium-sized. CDR3 in DNA: TGTGCCAGCAGCTTCCGACAGGGCGCCACCGGGGAGCTGTTTTTT. This gives the protein CASSFRQGATGELFF. The chain is built from TRBV11-2 and TRBJ2-2; TRBD1 agrees at 7 bases. CDR3 length equals 15 residues. The trim removed 3 bases at V and 4 bases at J, leaving 5 bases unmatched. In germline, CDR1 is SGHAT, CDR2 FQNNGV.

In its sample, this clonotype ranks as medium-sized. This chain uses TRBV20-1 with TRBJ2-3; tentatively, D is TRBD2 (6 bases). CDR3 size: 13 residues. V was cut by 3 bases and J by 3 bases, with 10 bases left in between. Looked up from germline, CDR1 is DFQATT and CDR2 is SNEGSKA (reference sequence). CDR3 region: CSASAGRTDTQYF. The CDR3 DNA reads TGCAGTGCTAGTGCGGGGAGAACAGATACGCAGTATTTT.

The chain uses TRBV19 and TRBJ2-1; D may be TRBD2 (6 bases). CDR1 is LNHDA and CDR2 is SQIVND in the germline V gene (reference sequence). V lost 2 bases and J 4 bases, leaving 15 bases between the germline ends. This CDR3 spans 16 amino acids. The CDR3 coding sequence is TGTGCCAGTAGTATATCCGGGACTGCTTTATACAATGAGCAGTTCTTC. Amino acids: CASSISGTALYNEQFF.

This clonotype ranks as medium-sized. The chain employs TRBV29-1 and TRBJ2-3, with 10 positions matching TRBD1. The V and J ends lost 0 bases and 4 bases, in that order; junction bases with no gene match: 16. This CDR3 comprises 19 residues. From germline, CDR1 is SQVTM and CDR2 ANQGSEA. CDR3 loop: CSVEERTVSGTGVADTQYF. The CDR3, as DNA: TGCAGCGTTGAAGAGAGGACGGTCTCCGGGACAGGGGTGGCAGATACGCAGTATTTT.

This clonotype appeared a few times. The chain uses TRBV7-4 and TRBJ2-3; 7 bases are a match to TRBD2. Germline lookup yields CDR1 SGHVT and CDR2 SQSDAQ. CDR3 length: 15 residues. The ends lost 1 base at V and 5 bases at J; junction bases unmatched: 6. The CDR3 loop is CASSLEKRGEDTQYF. The CDR3 coding sequence is TGTGCCAGCAGCTTAGAAAAGCGGGGCGAAGATACGCAGTATTTT. The full variable domain, in which reference TRBV7-4 and TRBJ2-3 provide the parts outside the CDR3, is GAGVSQSPRYKVAKRGRDVALRCDSISGHVTLYWYRQTLGQGSEVLTYSQSDAQRDKSGRPSGRFSAERPERSVSTLKIQRTEQGDSAVYLCASSLEKRGEDTQYFGPGTRLTVL.

By sample fraction, this clonotype is medium-sized (0.01 to 0.1%). This chain uses TRBV27 with TRBJ2-2; D is possibly TRBD1 (6 bases). The germline CDR1 and CDR2 sequences are MNHEY and SMNVEV (reference sequence). The CDR3 spans 15 residues. V dropped 3 bases and J dropped 1 base, with 9 bases sitting between them. The CDR3 nucleotides are TGTGCCAGCAGTTTCAGGGGACAGAACACCGGGGAGCTGTTTTTT. Translating it yields CASSFRGQNTGELFF.

This clonotype counts as large. V is TRBV6-7 and J is TRBJ2-5; TRBD2 might be the D (5 bases). TRBV6-7 counts as an open reading frame of uncertain function. The V end was cut by 4 bases, the J end by 5 bases, with 11 bases between. The CDR3 extends over 13 amino acids. This chain's CDR3 is CASSFTSGETQYF. DNA for the CDR3: TGTGCCAGCAGTTTCACTTCGGGGGAGACCCAGTACTTC.

This clonotype is judged medium-sized. The chain joins TRBV5-5 to TRBJ2-1, with D uncertain. Germline CDR1 reads SGHKS; CDR2 reads YYEKEE (reference sequence). CDR3 size: 14 residues. V was clipped by 0 bases and J by 5 bases, with 9 bases between them. This chain's CDR3 is CASSLEVGDNEQFF. CDR3 bases: TGTGCCAGCAGCTTGGAGGTCGGAGACAATGAGCAGTTCTTC.